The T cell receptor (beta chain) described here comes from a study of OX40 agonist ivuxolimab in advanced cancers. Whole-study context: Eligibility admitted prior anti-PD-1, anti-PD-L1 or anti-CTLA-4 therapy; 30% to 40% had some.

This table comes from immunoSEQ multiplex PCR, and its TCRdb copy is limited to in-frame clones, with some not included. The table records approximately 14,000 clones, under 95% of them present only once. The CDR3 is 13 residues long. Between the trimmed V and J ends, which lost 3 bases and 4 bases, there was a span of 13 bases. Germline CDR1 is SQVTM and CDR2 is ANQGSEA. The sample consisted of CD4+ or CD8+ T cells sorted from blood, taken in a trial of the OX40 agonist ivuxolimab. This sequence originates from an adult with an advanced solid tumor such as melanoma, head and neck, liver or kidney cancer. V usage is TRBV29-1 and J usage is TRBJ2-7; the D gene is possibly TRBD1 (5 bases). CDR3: CSVDTPDSYEQYF. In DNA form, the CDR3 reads TGCAGCGTTGACACCCCCGACAGTTACGAGCAGTACTTC.